This paragraph reports one TCR beta chain. The study made its TRB cDNA libraries by 5' RACE, adding UMI labels. TCRdb reprocessed the 5' RACE reads and stores each CDR3 protein as one record, lacking DNA. The sample has more than 40,000 distinct CDR3 sequences. The source of the sample is a study of CXCR3-negative and CXCR3-positive naive CD8 T cells. Germline CDR1 reads SGHRS; CDR2 reads YFSETQ. The CDR3 loop spans 15 amino acids. The clonotype was recovered from a human donor in good health. Some clones in this sample may be carry-over from other donors' samples. This chain joins TRBV5-1 and TRBJ2-1; no DNA is available, so the TRBD1 call from TCRdb remains unchecked. The sequenced sample was naive CXCR3- CD8+ T cells from blood. Subset described: CD45RO-CCR7+CD27+CD95- naive CD8+ T cells lacking CXCR3 (TNR3-). CDR3 residues: CASSPGQGIYNEQFF.